The source of this T cell receptor beta chain is a study of T cells after yellow fever vaccination (dated by TCRdb to the late 2010s). Context from the whole study: The SMART-Seq v4 Ultra Low Input RNA kit was used to prepare libraries from fractions with low cell numbers. To follow T-cell clones before and after primary and booster YFV17D yellow fever vaccination, bulk TCR alpha and beta repertoires were sequenced over time. Bulk PBMC replicates and cell subsets were isolated from blood drawn at multiple timepoints before and after both primary and secondary immunization. Two healthy male donors, one aged 18 to 30 and one aged 30 to 39 years, were included in the cohort.

The cysteine opens and the phenylalanine closes a CDR3 of 15 amino acids. The DNA shown is the 45-base CDR3, in frame from base 1. The junction carries 18 bases between V and J, which are trimmed by 6 bases and 4 bases respectively. This clonotype was observed a few times. The clone's antigen remains unknown. No base quality information exists; no much larger clone differs at one position. TCR cDNA was synthesized by 5'RACE template switching, through which a universal primer site and unique molecular identifiers were introduced. Priming of cDNA synthesis was performed from both the TCR alpha and TCR beta constant segments. Library amplification involved two PCR steps, and the second step added sample barcodes and sequencing adapters. Sequencing of libraries was done on Illumina HiSeq 2500 (2x100 bp) or NovaSeq (2x150 bp). The paper's processing steps were these. Reads were demultiplexed and collapsed into UMI consensus sequences with MIGEC, and V(D)J alignment was performed with MiXCR. Vaccine-responding clonotypes were identified with edgeR using replicate PBMC samples, with FDR below 0.01 and a log2 fold change above 5 up to day 15 being required. Each bulk clonotype was labeled CD4 or CD8 based on which sequenced repertoire, CD4 or CD8, contained the clonotype at higher abundance. In-frame beta chains were kept once TCRdb had trimmed the public reads at Q25 with fastp and called clones with MiXCR. Merged by CDR3 protein, the rows form single entries marked with the most common genes and DNA. It is TCRdb's table, rather than the study itself, that gives the V and J calls and clone size. For this sample the table gives 300,000 or so distinct CDR3 sequences, of which about an eighth were detected only once. 0.4% to 0.55% of the sample lies in the top ten.

Points the paper makes about the study in general: Only a couple of donors were included in the study, so the extent to which the findings can be generalized is limited. Compared with the primary T-cell response, the secondary T-cell response was faster but weaker, reaching its peak on day 5 rather than on day 15. Because abundant contaminating clonotypes from the bulk population could be contained in FACS-sorted repertoires, computational filtering was required. After the booster, most clones that had expanded after primary vaccination were detected again (about 95% of CD4 and roughly nine tenths of CD8), suggesting broad maintenance of memory. A small fraction of clonotypes showed up in both the CD4 and CD8 compartments, probably as a result of convergent recombination.

Taken with the paper, the label for treatment or condition translates to: live attenuated yellow fever vaccine strain. PBMCs were isolated from peripheral blood using a standard Ficoll-Paque protocol. CD4 and CD8 T-cell fractions were isolated with Dynabeads CD4 and CD8 positive selection kits. TriZol was used to extract RNA from bulk PBMCs, from CD4 and CD8 fractions, and from dextramer-positive and dextramer-negative fractions. The sequencing here drew on CD4+ T cells sorted from PBMCs, taken 45 days after the yellow fever booster vaccination. The TCR comes from a man under 40 who received the YFV17D yellow fever vaccine. The chain employs TRBV12-3 or TRBV12-4 and TRBJ2-5; the D gene is unclear. The nucleotides are TGTGCCAGCAGCCCCGTGAGTACAGTCGCAGAGACCCAGTACTTC. Translation gives CASSPVSTVAETQYF.